This TCR beta chain was found in a study of blood T cell repertoires in COVID-19 (dated by TCRdb to 2018 to 2021). Concerning the study at large: The collaborator samples originated in the United States, Italy and Spain and spanned the acute and convalescent phases of COVID-19. The material from the prospective study consisted of cDNA or gDNA derived from T cells, B-cell-depleted T cells, or PBMCs. Nearly every sample came with metadata listing a de-identified subject ID, COVID-19 status, age in years and sex. The samples were drawn from the first 160 participants of the ongoing ImmuneRACE study and from 1,254 subjects provided by 6 global collaborators. A freely available public database, intended as a resource for researchers studying the immune response to SARS-CoV-2, is where the repertoires were released. Where available, HLA class I and class II types were taken from metadata supplied by the sample provider and were not determined by assay-based typing. Subjects who had been exposed to COVID-19, were actively infected with it, or had recovered from it provided the deeply sampled blood TCRbeta repertoires that made up the dataset. Findings and caveats that apply to the study as a whole: How much clinical and demographic metadata was included differed by source and by participant, and the metadata was provided uncurated.

The collaborating institutions used their own protocols to collect whole blood in K2EDTA tubes. For TCRbeta analysis, collaborators shipped samples as frozen whole blood, isolated PBMCs, or DNA extracted from either of those sample types. TCRbeta CDR3 regions were amplified from genomic DNA using the immunoSEQ Assay, a bias-controlled multiplex PCR. The published analysis was carried out like this. Nucleated cell counts per sample were estimated from amplification of reference gene primers within the assay. Sequence reads were collapsed and filtered to measure the absolute abundance of every unique TCRbeta CDR3 rearrangement. For each sample, productive Simpson clonality was calculated as the square root of Simpson's diversity index across productive rearrangements. The source is immuneACCESS, and TCRdb retained only in-frame sequences with V and J called. Part of the clones is not carried over; for the studies checked, unresolved V genes explain less than half of this, and the remainder is unexplained. V and J calls and clone size are copied from that table; D and trimming were computed from the DNA. The sample table shows roughly 74,000 clones, and about 91% are seen once. The ten largest clones add up to 1.5% to 2% of the sample.

For this clone: The specificity of this receptor is unknown. The sample holds no much larger clone one base away, and base qualities are not on file.

This receptor was taken from a woman older than 75 with active or convalescent COVID-19. Sequencing was done on a sample of peripheral blood.

The CDR3 amino acid sequence is: CASSRDRGAEKLFF. The DNA sequence reads TGTGCCAGCAGTCGGGACAGGGGTGCGGAAAAACTGTTTTTT. The sequence joins TRBV7-2 to TRBJ1-4, with 10 middle bases fitting TRBD1. The junction shows trimming of 6 bases on V and 8 bases on J, and the gene matches do not reach 6 bases of it. CDR1 and CDR2 are read off the germline V gene as SGHTA and FQGNSA. Including cysteine and phenylalanine, the CDR3 has 14 amino acids. The read is trimmed to its CDR3 DNA, 42 bases read in frame from base 1.